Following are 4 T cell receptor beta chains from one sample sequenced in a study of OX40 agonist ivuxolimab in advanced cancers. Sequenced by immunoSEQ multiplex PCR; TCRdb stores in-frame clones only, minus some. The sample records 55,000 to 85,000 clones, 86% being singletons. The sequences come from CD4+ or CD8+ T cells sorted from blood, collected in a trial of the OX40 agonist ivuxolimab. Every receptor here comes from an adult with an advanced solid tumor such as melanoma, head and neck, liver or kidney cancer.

In DNA form, the CDR3 reads TGTGCCAGCAGCTTAGACGGGACAGGGAGGTACGAGCAGTACTTC. This translates into CASSLDGTGRYEQYF. The chain couples TRBV7-2 to TRBJ2-7; 9 nucleotides agree with TRBD1. The CDR3 runs 15 residues. Trimming took 1 base from V and 4 from J; bases not matched to a gene: 5. Germline V gene sequence: CDR1 SGHTA, CDR2 FQGNSA.

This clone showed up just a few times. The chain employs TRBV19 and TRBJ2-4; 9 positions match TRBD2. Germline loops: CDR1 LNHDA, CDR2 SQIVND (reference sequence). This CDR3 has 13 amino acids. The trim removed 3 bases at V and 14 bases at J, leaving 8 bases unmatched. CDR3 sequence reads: CASSIRTSDREYF. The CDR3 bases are TGTGCCAGTAGTATCAGGACTAGCGATAGGGAGTACTTC.

CDR3 in amino acids: CASSFWRTGDSPLHF. Here the CDR3 DNA reads TGTGCCAGCAGCTTTTGGAGGACAGGGGATTCACCCCTCCACTTT. This chain links TRBV7-9 with TRBJ1-6; TRBD1 matches at 9 bases. The CDR3 is 15 amino acids. Germline lookup yields CDR1 SEHNR and CDR2 FQNEAQ (reference sequence). With V trimmed by 3 bases and J by 8 bases, 5 bases remained unmatched.

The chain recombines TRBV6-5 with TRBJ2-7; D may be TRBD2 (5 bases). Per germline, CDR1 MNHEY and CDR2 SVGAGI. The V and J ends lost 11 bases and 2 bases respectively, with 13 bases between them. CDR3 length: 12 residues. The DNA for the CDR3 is TGTGCCGCCGGAGGACTTACCTACGAGCAGTACTTC. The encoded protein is CAAGGLTYEQYF.